This TCR beta chain originates from a study of cytomegalovirus exposure and HLA in healthy donors. Germline V gene sequence: CDR1 SQVTM, CDR2 ANQGSEA. Trimming shortened V by 5 bases and J by 7 bases, and 11 bases separated the two germline ends. This CDR3 has 11 residues. In the PCR, 60 Vbeta and 13 Jbeta primers were used. Generated by immunoSEQ multiplex PCR, the TCRdb table keeps only in-frame clones and is missing some. The repertoire holds 160,000 or so clones, with around three quarters as singletons. This TCR was recovered from a man aged 30-40 years in good health and CMV-seropositive. V and J are TRBV29-1 and TRBJ2-5; the D gene is possibly TRBD1 (5 bases). The sequenced sample was PBMCs. CDR3 region: CSVQGGLTQYF. CDR3 coding DNA: TGCAGCGTTCAGGGCGGCCTGACCCAGTACTTC.